The 3 T cell receptor beta chains below come from one sample, sequenced in a study of T cells of healthy individuals. Via MiXCR, TCRdb re-called the 5' RACE reads, giving one row per CDR3 protein. This sample has around 98,000 distinct CDR3 sequences, with roughly a sixth found just once. These receptors originate from a human donor in good health.

This clonotype was recorded a few times. This chain joins TRBV6-5 and TRBJ2-2, with D possibly TRBD1 on 6 matching bases. This CDR3 has 14 amino acids. The ends were cut back, 6 bases at V and 3 bases at J, with 11 bases in the middle. Germline lookup yields CDR1 MNHEY and CDR2 SVGAGI. The DNA for the CDR3 is TGTGCCAGCAGAGCACACAGGGACACCGGGGAGCTGTTTTTT. Amino acid sequence: CASRAHRDTGELFF.

The chain employs TRBV4-2 and TRBJ2-1, with TRBD2 identical over 10 bases. The germline CDR1 and CDR2 sequences are LGHNA and YNFKEQ. This CDR3 has 16 residues. V was pared by 2 bases and J by 8 bases, with 9 bases of the junction left unmatched. In nucleotides, the CDR3 is TGTGCCAGCAGCCAACGGAGCGGGGGGGGCCTGTATGAGCAGTTCTTC. It yields the protein CASSQRSGGGLYEQFF.

In this sample, this clonotype turned up many times. The CDR3 DNA follows: TGTGCCAGCAGTCGATGGACAGGGGCCACAGATACGCAGTATTTT. Its protein is CASSRWTGATDTQYF. The chain is built from TRBV27 and TRBJ2-3, with TRBD1 identical over 9 bases. This CDR3 is built from 15 residues. The germline CDR1 and CDR2 sequences are MNHEY and SMNVEV (reference sequence). J was trimmed by 2 bases and V by 5 bases; bases with no gene match: 5.